These T cell receptor beta chains were read from a single sample in a study of blood T cell repertoires in COVID-19. Sequencing was performed with immunoSEQ multiplex PCR; in TCRdb, only in-frame clones are kept and a portion is missing. Of 150,000 to 200,000 clones listed, roughly 93% were seen once; the top ten hold roughly 1.9%. Material: peripheral blood. Every receptor here comes from a woman aged 55-69 years with COVID-19, enrolled during active disease. Both conserved end residues are part of each CDR3. The D gene is left open where the match is weak. Some rows have no size entry. The others give once, few or many, or a class for an expanded clone.

j_gene	d_gene	abundance	v_gene	CDR3nt	CDR3aa
TRBJ1-2	NA	once	TRBV12-3/TRBV12-4	TGTGCCAGCCGACCTGGGGGCGGCTATGGCTACACCTTC	CASRPGGGYGYTF
TRBJ1-4	NA	NA	TRBV21-1	TGTGCCGCAGCACCAAGGGAGAATGAAAAACTGTTTTTT	CAAAPRENEKLFF
TRBJ2-7	TRBD1	NA	TRBV4-2	TGTGCCAGCAGCCCTCGGGACAGGGGGCTGAGAGAGCAGTACTTC	CASSPRDRGLREQYF
TRBJ1-2	NA	NA	TRBV4-3	TGCGCCAGCAGCCAACAGGGTTTCGATGGCTACACCTTC	CASSQQGFDGYTF
TRBJ2-1	TRBD2	once	TRBV9	TGTGCCAGCAGCGATGCGACTAGCGGGAGCCCTAGCTCCTACAATGAGCAGTTCTTC	CASSDATSGSPSSYNEQFF
TRBJ1-2	TRBD1	NA	TRBV7-2	TGTGCCAGCAGCTTAGTATATGGTGGACAGGGGGTTGGTGGCTACACCTTC	CASSLVYGGQGVGGYTF
TRBJ2-4	TRBD1	NA	TRBV5-4	TGTGCCAGCAGCTCCGGGACAGGTGTCCCCAAAAACATTCAGTACTTC	CASSSGTGVPKNIQYF
TRBJ2-1	NA	NA	TRBV3-1/TRBV3-2	TGTGCCAGCAGCTACTTAAGGACAGACAATGAGCAGTTCTTC	CASSYLRTDNEQFF
TRBJ1-1	NA	NA	TRBV13	TGTGCCCTGGGGGGAGGGGAAGCTTTCTTT	CALGGGEAFF
TRBJ1-2	TRBD1	NA	TRBV27	TGTGCCAGCAGGAATTTACAGGGGGGGTACTATGGCTACACCTTC	CASRNLQGGYYGYTF
TRBJ2-3	NA	NA	TRBV7-9	TGTGCCAGCAGCTTAATCACGGGCACAGATACGCAGTATTTT	CASSLITGTDTQYF
TRBJ1-1	NA	NA	TRBV6-2/TRBV6-3	TGTGCCAGCACCCCGGGGGCCGGAACTGAAGCTTTCTTT	CASTPGAGTEAFF
TRBJ1-2	NA	NA	TRBV9	TGTGCCAGCAGCGTAGGAGGTAGTCAGGGCGTAAACTATGGCTACACCTTC	CASSVGGSQGVNYGYTF
TRBJ1-2	NA	NA	TRBV30	TGTGCCTGGAGAGGAGGTGCCACCTATGGCTACACCTTC	CAWRGGATYGYTF
TRBJ1-2	NA	NA	TRBV7-9	TGTGCCAGCAGCTTCCCCGAGGCTTCATTCTCCTATGGCTACACCTTC	CASSFPEASFSYGYTF
TRBJ1-1	NA	NA	TRBV6-2/TRBV6-3	TGTGCCAGCAGTCATCGGCGGCTCGCTGAAGCTTTCTTT	CASSHRRLAEAFF
TRBJ1-1	NA	NA	TRBV10-3	TGTGCCATCAGTGAGTCGACTCGGGGGGGTGAAGCTTTCTTT	CAISESTRGGEAFF
TRBJ2-2	NA	NA	TRBV6-1	TGTGCCAGCAGCGAACTAGGATACCCCCGGAACACCGGGGAGCTGTTTTTT	CASSELGYPRNTGELFF
TRBJ2-7	NA	NA	TRBV18	TGTGCCAGCTCACCAACAGCCTACGAGCAGTACTTC	CASSPTAYEQYF
TRBJ1-1	TRBD1	NA	TRBV7-9	TGTGCCAGCAGCCCACCCACAGGGGCGCAGGTGGTAGCTTTCTTT	CASSPPTGAQVVAFF
TRBJ1-5	TRBD1	NA	TRBV6-2/TRBV6-3	TGTGCCAGCAGTCACTTATTCGACAGGGGGTCAAATCAGCCCCAGCATTTT	CASSHLFDRGSNQPQHF
TRBJ2-7	NA	NA	TRBV6-5	TGTGCCAGCAGACGACAACACTACGAGCAGTACTTC	CASRRQHYEQYF
TRBJ1-3	NA	NA	TRBV7-9	TGTGCCAGCAGCTTCAGGGTGGCGGGAAACACCATATATTTT	CASSFRVAGNTIYF
TRBJ2-7	NA	NA	TRBV18	TGTGCCAGCTCACCATTCCTCCAGCAAGCGGACGAGCAGTACTTC	CASSPFLQQADEQYF
TRBJ1-1	NA	few	TRBV7-8	TGTGCCAGCAGTTCGCAGGCGCTGAACACTGAAGCTTTCTTT	CASSSQALNTEAFF